This TCR beta chain comes out of a study of T cell changes during pregnancy in multiple sclerosis. Measured with immunoSEQ multiplex PCR; TCRdb has only the in-frame clones, and not every one. The sample consists of approximately 70,000 clones, around 90% of them appearing once. Trimming at V came to 10 bases and at J to 5 bases, leaving 5 bases not matched to a gene. The germline V gene encodes CDR1 SNHLY and CDR2 FYNNEI. CDR3 length: 13 residues. The sequencing used peripheral blood, collected after pregnancy. The chain is built from TRBV2 and TRBJ2-2; 9 positions agree with TRBD2. This TCR came from a female donor with multiple sclerosis, enrolled in a pregnancy study. The DNA for the CDR3 is TGTGCCACCGTGACTAGCGGAACCGGGGAGCTGTTTTTT. Translated, it gives CATVTSGTGELFF. Filled out from reference TRBV2 and TRBJ2-2, the complete variable domain reads EPEVTQTPSHQVTQMGQEVILRCVPISNHLYFYWYRQILGQKVEFLVSFYNNEISEKSEIFDDQFSVERPDGSNFTLKIRSTKLEDSAMYFCATVTSGTGELFFGEGSRLTVL.